Each of the 13 T cell receptor beta chains below was sequenced from the same sample in a study of blood T cell repertoires in COVID-19. The protocol was immunoSEQ multiplex PCR, while the TCRdb copy is restricted to in-frame clones and leaves out a portion. This sample has approximately 320,000 clones, with roughly 91% found just once. The sequencing input was peripheral blood. The receptor source for this set is a woman in her 30s with COVID-19, enrolled during active disease.

The rearrangement uses TRBV6-2 or TRBV6-3 and TRBJ1-1; D is ambiguous. Germline V gene data show CDR1 as MNHEY and CDR2 as SVGEGT. The V end lost 2 bases, the J end lost 7 bases, and 14 bases lay between the germline ends. The CDR3 spans 14 residues. The CDR3 coding sequence is TGTGCCAGCAGTTACACGATAACGGGGATTGAAGCTTTCTTT. The encoded protein is CASSYTITGIEAFF.

V gene TRBV5-4 combines with J gene TRBJ2-7; tentatively, D is TRBD1 (6 bases). Germline lookup yields CDR1 SGHNT and CDR2 YYREEE (reference sequence). V was shortened by 4 bases and J by 4 bases, with 12 bases between the two germline ends. CDR3 size: 13 residues. CDR3 sequence (DNA): TGTGCCAGCAGCCCACAGGGCGGGTACGAGCAGTACTTC. Amino acid sequence: CASSPQGGYEQYF.

This clone was seen a single time. V and J are TRBV19 and TRBJ2-2, with 7 bases lining up with TRBD1. Losses at the gene ends were 7 bases for V and 6 bases for J; bases not matched to a gene: 11. The CDR3 loop spans 15 amino acids. Germline CDR1 reads LNHDA; CDR2 reads SQIVND (reference sequence). The DNA for the CDR3 is TGTGCCAGTACCCTCGGAAGGCAGGGGGCCGGGGAGCTGTTTTTT. Encoded protein: CASTLGRQGAGELFF.

V gene TRBV9 combines with J gene TRBJ1-2; 8 bases agree with TRBD1. The CDR3 sequence is 15 residues long. The V segment lost 4 bases and the J segment 8 bases; nucleotides outside the gene matches: 13. The germline V gene encodes CDR1 SGDLS and CDR2 YYNGEE. CDR3 nucleotides: TGTGCCAGCAGCCCCCGACAGGGGAAGAGGGGGGGCTACACCTTC. Translating gives CASSPRQGKRGGYTF.

The V and J genes are TRBV5-1 and TRBJ2-3; tentatively, D is TRBD1 (6 bases). Germline V CDR1 and CDR2: SGHRS, YFSETQ. The CDR3 is made up of 15 amino acids. Trimming removed 3 bases at V and 6 bases at J, with 17 bases between. CDR3 coding DNA: TGCGCCAGCAGCTGGGGACAAACGGCTACGGATACGCAGTATTTT. Protein: CASSWGQTATDTQYF. Full variable domain (missing parts from reference TRBV5-1 and TRBJ2-3): KAGVTQTPRYLIKTRGQQVTLSCSPISGHRSVSWYQQTPGQGLQFLFEYFSETQRNKGNFPGRFSGRQFSNSRSEMNVSTLELGDSALYLCASSWGQTATDTQYFGPGTRLTVL.

The V call is TRBV2, the J call TRBJ2-5; 8 bases match TRBD1. The CDR3 is 17 amino acids. Germline lookup yields CDR1 SNHLY and CDR2 FYNNEI. V dropped 4 bases and J dropped 4; count of bases not matched to a gene: 14. The CDR3, as DNA: TGTGCCAGCAGTGCAGGCAGGGGGCAAGTCCCGAGAGAGACCCAGTACTTC. The encoded protein is CASSAGRGQVPRETQYF. The full variable domain, with the rest looked up from reference TRBV2 and TRBJ2-5, is EPEVTQTPSHQVTQMGQEVILRCVPISNHLYFYWYRQILGQKVEFLVSFYNNEISEKSEIFDDQFSVERPDGSNFTLKIRSTKLEDSAMYFCASSAGRGQVPRETQYFGPGTRLLVL.

The chain joins TRBV11-2 to TRBJ2-7; the match to TRBD2 covers 9 bases. CDR1 and CDR2 from the germline V gene are SGHAT and FQNNGV. The V gene end was trimmed by 4 bases and the J gene end by 5 bases; junction bases not matched to a gene: 12. The CDR3 is 16 residues long. CDR3 protein: CASSSAAGGPNHEQYF. In DNA form, the CDR3 reads TGTGCCAGCAGCTCAGCAGCGGGGGGACCCAACCACGAGCAGTACTTC.

The rearrangement joins TRBV5-4 to TRBJ2-1, with 9 positions matching TRBD1. Trimming cost V 4 bases and J 6 bases; bases outside gene matches: 11. The CDR3 runs 16 residues. In germline, CDR1 is SGHNT, CDR2 YYREEE (reference sequence). CDR3 residues: CASSPGGDRVGNEQFF. CDR3 nucleotides: TGTGCCAGCAGCCCTGGCGGGGACAGGGTAGGCAATGAGCAGTTCTTC.

The chain recombines TRBV14 with TRBJ1-6; D remains unclear. The CDR3 sequence is 15 residues long. V gave up 4 bases and J gave up 0 bases, with 7 bases separating them. CDR1 and CDR2 from the germline V gene are SGHDN and FVKESK. CDR3 residues: CASSPQSSYNSPLHF. Written as DNA, the CDR3 is TGTGCCAGCAGCCCACAGAGCTCCTATAATTCACCCCTCCACTTT.

The rearrangement links TRBV15 to TRBJ2-1, with 11 bases matching TRBD2. The CDR3 sequence is 15 residues long. The V segment lost 4 bases and the J segment 4 bases; nucleotides outside the gene matches: 3. The germline CDR1 and CDR2 sequences are LNHNV and YYDKDF (reference sequence). CDR3 residues: CATSITSGGYNEQFF. DNA of the CDR3: TGTGCCACCAGCATAACTAGCGGGGGATACAATGAGCAGTTCTTC.

V gene TRBV27 combines with J gene TRBJ1-5; TRBD1 matches 7 bases. With V trimmed by 6 bases and J by 6 bases, 8 bases remained unmatched. The germline gives CDR1 MNHEY, CDR2 SMNVEV (reference sequence). There are 14 residues in the CDR3. The CDR3 loop is CASRQTGSSQPQHF. CDR3 bases: TGTGCCAGCAGACAGACAGGGTCTAGTCAGCCCCAGCATTTT.

This clone showed up just once. The J gene is TRBJ2-1, the V gene TRBV7-6; perhaps TRBD1 as D (5 bases). The ends were cut back, 3 bases at V and 0 bases at J, with 6 bases in the middle. The CDR3 runs to 14 residues. In germline, CDR1 is SGHVS, CDR2 FNYEAQ. CDR3 DNA: TGTGCCAGCAGCTTCGACAGCTCCTACAATGAGCAGTTCTTC. It specifies CASSFDSSYNEQFF.

The V call is TRBV5-1, the J call TRBJ1-4; D might be TRBD1 (5 bases). Trimming removed 1 base at V and 7 bases at J, with 8 bases between. CDR3 length equals 13 residues. Germline lookup yields CDR1 SGHRS and CDR2 YFSETQ. CDR3 sequence: CASSLQGGEKLFF. The DNA of the CDR3 is TGCGCCAGCAGCTTGCAGGGTGGTGAAAAACTGTTTTTT.